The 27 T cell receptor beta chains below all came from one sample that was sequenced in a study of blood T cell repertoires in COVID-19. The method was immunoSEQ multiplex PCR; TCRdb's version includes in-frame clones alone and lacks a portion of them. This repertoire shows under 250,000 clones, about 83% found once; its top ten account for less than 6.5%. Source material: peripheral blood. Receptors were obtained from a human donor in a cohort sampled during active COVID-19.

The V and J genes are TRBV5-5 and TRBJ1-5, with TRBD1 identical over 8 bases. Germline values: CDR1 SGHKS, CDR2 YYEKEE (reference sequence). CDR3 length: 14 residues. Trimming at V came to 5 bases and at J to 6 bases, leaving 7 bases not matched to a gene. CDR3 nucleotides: TGTGCCAGCAGTCTACAGGGGGTCGGTCAGCCCCAGCATTTT. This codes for CASSLQGVGQPQHF.

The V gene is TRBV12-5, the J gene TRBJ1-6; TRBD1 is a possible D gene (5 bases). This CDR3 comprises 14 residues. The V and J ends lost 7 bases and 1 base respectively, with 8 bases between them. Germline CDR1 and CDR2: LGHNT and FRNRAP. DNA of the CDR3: TGTGCTAGTGCTACAGGTTCCTATAATTCACCCCTCCACTTT. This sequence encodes CASATGSYNSPLHF.

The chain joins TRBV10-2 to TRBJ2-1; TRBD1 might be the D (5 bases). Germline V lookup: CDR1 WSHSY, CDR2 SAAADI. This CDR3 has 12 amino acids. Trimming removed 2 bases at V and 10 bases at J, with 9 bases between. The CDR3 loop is CASSEGATEQFF. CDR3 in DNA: TGCGCCAGCAGTGAGGGGGCCACAGAGCAGTTCTTC.

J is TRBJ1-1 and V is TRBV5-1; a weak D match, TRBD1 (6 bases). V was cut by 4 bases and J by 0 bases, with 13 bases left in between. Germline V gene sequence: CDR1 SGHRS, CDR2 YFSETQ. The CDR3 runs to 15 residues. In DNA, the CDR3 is TGCGCCAGCAGCCCAAGGGGGGGGATGAACACTGAAGCTTTCTTT. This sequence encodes CASSPRGGMNTEAFF. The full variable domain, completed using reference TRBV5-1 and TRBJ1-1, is KAGVTQTPRYLIKTRGQQVTLSCSPISGHRSVSWYQQTPGQGLQFLFEYFSETQRNKGNFPGRFSGRQFSNSRSEMNVSTLELGDSALYLCASSPRGGMNTEAFFGQGTRLTVV.

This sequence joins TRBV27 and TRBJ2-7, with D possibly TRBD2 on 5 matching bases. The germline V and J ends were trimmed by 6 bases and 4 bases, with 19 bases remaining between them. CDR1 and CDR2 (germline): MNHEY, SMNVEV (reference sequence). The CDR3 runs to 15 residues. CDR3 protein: CASRRPGRGTYEQYF. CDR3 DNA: TGTGCCAGCAGAAGACCCGGACGGGGAACGTACGAGCAGTACTTC.

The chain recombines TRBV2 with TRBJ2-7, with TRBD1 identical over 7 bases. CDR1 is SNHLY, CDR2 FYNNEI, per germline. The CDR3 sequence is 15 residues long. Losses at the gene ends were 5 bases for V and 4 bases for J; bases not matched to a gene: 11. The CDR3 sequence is CASSLGQTPGYEQYF. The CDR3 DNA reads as TGTGCCAGCAGTTTGGGACAGACCCCCGGGTACGAGCAGTACTTC.

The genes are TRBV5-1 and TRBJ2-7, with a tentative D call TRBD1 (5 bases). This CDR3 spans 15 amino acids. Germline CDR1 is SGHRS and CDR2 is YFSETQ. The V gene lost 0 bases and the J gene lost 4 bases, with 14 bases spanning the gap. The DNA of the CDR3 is TGCGCCAGCAGCTTGGTGTCCGGACAAGGTTACGAGCAGTACTTC. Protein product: CASSLVSGQGYEQYF.

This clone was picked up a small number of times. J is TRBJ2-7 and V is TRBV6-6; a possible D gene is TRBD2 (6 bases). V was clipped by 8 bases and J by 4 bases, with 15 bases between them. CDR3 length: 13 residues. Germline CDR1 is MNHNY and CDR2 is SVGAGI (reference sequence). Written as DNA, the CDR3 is TGTGCCAGCCTGAGGGACTCCCTTTACGAGCAGTACTTC. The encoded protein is CASLRDSLYEQYF.

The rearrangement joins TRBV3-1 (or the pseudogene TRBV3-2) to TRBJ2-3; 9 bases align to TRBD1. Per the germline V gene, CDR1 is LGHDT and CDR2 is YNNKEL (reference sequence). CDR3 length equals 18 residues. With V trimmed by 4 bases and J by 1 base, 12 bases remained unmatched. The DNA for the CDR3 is TGTGCCAGCAGCCCCCAATTCCGGGACAGGGATGGCACAGATACGCAGTATTTT. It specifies CASSPQFRDRDGTDTQYF.

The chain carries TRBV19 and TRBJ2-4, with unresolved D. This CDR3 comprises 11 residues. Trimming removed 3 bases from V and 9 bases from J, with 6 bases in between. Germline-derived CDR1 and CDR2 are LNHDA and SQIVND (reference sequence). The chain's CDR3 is CASSIHSIQYF. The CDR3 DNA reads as TGTGCCAGTAGTATTCATAGCATTCAGTACTTC.

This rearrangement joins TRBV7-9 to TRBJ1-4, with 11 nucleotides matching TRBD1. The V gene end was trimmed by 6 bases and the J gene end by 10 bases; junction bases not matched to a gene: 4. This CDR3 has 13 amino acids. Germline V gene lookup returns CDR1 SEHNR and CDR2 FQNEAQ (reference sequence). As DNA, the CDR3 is TGTGCCAGCAGTCAGGGACAGGGGGGAAAACTGTTTTTT. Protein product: CASSQGQGGKLFF.

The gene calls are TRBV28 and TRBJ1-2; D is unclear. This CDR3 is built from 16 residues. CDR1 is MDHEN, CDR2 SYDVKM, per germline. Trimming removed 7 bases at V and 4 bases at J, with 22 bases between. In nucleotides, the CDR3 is TGTGCCAGCAACCACCCCGGAGGAGGCGCGGGCTATGGCTACACCTTC. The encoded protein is CASNHPGGGAGYGYTF.

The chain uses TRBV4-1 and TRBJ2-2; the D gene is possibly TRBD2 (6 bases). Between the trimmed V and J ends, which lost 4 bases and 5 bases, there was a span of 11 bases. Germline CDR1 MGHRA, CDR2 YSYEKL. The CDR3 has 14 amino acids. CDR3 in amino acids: CASSLDGRTGELFF. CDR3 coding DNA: TGCGCCAGCAGCCTCGACGGGAGAACCGGGGAGCTGTTTTTT.

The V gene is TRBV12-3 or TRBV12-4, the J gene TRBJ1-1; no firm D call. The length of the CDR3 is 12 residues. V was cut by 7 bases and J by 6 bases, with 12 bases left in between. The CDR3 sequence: CASTLPGSEAFF. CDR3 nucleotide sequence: TGTGCCAGCACCCTCCCGGGATCTGAAGCTTTCTTT.

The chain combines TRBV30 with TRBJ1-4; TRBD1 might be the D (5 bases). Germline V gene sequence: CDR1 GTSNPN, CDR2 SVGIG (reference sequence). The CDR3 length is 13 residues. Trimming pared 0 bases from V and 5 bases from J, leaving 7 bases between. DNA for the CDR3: TGTGCCTGGAGTGTCCAGGGCAATGAAAAACTGTTTTTT. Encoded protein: CAWSVQGNEKLFF.

CDR3 residues: CASTRAYEQYF. In DNA, the CDR3 is TGTGCCAGCACACGAGCCTACGAGCAGTACTTC. The chain employs TRBV5-8 and TRBJ2-7; D not certain. Trimming took off 6 bases at V and 2 bases at J, with 6 bases between the two ends. The CDR3 consists of 11 residues. CDR1 and CDR2 from the germline V gene are SGHTS and YDEGEE.

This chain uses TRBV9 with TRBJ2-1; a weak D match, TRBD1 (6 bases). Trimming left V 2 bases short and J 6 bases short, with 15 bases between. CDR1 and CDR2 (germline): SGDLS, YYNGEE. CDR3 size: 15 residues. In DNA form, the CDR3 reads TGTGCCAGCAGCGTTCAAGGGGGAGTAGGCAATGAGCAGTTCTTC. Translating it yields CASSVQGGVGNEQFF.

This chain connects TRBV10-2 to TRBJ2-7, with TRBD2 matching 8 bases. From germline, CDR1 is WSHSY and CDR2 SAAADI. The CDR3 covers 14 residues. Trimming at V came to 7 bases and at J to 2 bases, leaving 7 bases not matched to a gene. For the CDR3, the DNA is TGCGCCAGCAAACCGGGACTAGGACCCTACGAGCAGTACTTC. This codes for CASKPGLGPYEQYF.

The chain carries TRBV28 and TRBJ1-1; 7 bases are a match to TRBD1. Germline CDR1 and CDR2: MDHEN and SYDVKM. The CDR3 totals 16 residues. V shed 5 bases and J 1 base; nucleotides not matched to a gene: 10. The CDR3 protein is CASSPSGTVKNTEAFF. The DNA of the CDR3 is TGTGCCAGCAGTCCATCCGGGACAGTGAAGAACACTGAAGCTTTCTTT. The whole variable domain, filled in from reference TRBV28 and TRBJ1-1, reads DVKVTQSSRYLVKRTGEKVFLECVQDMDHENMFWYRQDPGLGLRLIYFSYDVKMKEKGDIPEGYSVSREKKERFSLILESASTNQTSMYLCASSPSGTVKNTEAFFGQGTRLTVV.

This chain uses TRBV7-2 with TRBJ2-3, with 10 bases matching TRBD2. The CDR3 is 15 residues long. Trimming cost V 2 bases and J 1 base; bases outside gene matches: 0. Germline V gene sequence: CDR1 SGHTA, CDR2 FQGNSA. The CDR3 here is CASSLSGRGTDTQYF. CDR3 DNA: TGTGCCAGCAGCTTAAGCGGGAGGGGCACAGATACGCAGTATTTT.

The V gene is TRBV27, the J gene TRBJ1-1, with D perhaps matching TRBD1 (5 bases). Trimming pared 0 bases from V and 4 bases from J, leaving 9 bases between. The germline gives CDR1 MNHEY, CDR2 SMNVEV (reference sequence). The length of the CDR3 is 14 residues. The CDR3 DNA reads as TGTGCCAGCAGTTTATCTAGGGGATTCACTGAAGCTTTCTTT. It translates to CASSLSRGFTEAFF.

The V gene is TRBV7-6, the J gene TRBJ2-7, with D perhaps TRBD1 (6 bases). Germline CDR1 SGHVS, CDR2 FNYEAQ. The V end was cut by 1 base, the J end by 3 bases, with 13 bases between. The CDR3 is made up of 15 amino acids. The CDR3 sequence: CASSLGPGTNYEQYF. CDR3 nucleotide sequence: TGTGCCAGCAGCTTAGGCCCCGGGACAAACTACGAGCAGTACTTC.

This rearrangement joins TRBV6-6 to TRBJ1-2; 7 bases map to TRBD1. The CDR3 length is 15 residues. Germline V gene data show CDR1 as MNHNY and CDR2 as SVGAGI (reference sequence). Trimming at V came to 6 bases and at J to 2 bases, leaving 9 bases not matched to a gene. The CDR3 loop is CASRLPGQKNYGYTF. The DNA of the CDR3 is TGTGCCAGCAGATTACCGGGACAGAAGAACTATGGCTACACCTTC.

CDR3 DNA: TGCGCCAGCAGGTTAGGAGACACTGAAGCTTTCTTT. Its protein is CASRLGDTEAFF. The V gene is TRBV10-2, the J gene TRBJ1-1; no definite D call. Trimming shortened V by 6 bases and J by 3 bases, and 8 bases separated the two germline ends. Germline values: CDR1 WSHSY, CDR2 SAAADI. This CDR3 contains 12 residues.

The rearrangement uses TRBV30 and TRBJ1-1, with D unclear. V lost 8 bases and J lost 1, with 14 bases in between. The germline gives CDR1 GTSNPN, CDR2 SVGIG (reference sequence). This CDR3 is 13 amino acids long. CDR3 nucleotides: TGTGCCGGGCCGAATCAAGCGAACACTGAAGCTTTCTTT. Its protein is CAGPNQANTEAFF.

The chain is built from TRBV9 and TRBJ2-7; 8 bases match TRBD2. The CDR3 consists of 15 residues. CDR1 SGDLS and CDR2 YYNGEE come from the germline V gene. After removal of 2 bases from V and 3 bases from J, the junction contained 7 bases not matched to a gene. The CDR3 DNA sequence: TGTGCCAGCAGCGTTTTTAGCGGGGCCCACTACGAGCAGTACTTC. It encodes CASSVFSGAHYEQYF.

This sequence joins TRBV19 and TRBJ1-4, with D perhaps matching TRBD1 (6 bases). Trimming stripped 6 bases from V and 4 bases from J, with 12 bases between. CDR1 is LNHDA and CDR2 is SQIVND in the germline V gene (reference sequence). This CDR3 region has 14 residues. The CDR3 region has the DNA TGTGCCAGTAGCCGCCGGACAGATAATGAAAAACTGTTTTTT. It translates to CASSRRTDNEKLFF.